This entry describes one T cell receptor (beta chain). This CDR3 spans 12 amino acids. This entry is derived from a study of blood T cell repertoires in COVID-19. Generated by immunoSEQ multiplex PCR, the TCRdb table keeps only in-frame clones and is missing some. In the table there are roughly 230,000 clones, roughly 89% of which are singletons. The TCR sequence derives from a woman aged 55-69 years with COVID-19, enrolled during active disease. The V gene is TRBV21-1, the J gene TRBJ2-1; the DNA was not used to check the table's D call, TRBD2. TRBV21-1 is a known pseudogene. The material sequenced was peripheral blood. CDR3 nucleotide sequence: TGTGCCAGCAGCAAGGGACTCAATGAGCAGTTCTTC. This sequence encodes CASSKGLNEQFF.